The entry below describes one T cell receptor (beta chain). The same CDR3 also results from other DNA sequences found in this sample. The data stem from a study of control samples from healthy donors and cancer patients. Clones were sequenced by immunoSEQ multiplex PCR, and TCRdb holds only the in-frame ones, with some missing. The profile covers over 200,000 clones, with about 80% appearing a single time and roughly 15% taken by the ten largest. The origin of this receptor is a woman aged 55-70 years with lung cancer. Specimen: PBMCs.

The CDR3 sequence: CASSIDLAGPYEQYF. The CDR3 DNA sequence: TGTGCCAGTAGTATAGATCTAGCGGGGCCCTACGAGCAGTACTTC. The chain has TRBV19 and TRBJ2-7; 9 nucleotides line up with TRBD2. This CDR3 contains 15 residues. V shed 0 bases and J 2 bases; nucleotides not matched to a gene: 2. The germline V gene encodes CDR1 LNHDA and CDR2 SQIVND (reference sequence).